This T cell receptor (beta chain) was profiled in a study of T cell responses to AZD1222 COVID-19 vaccine. Overall study results and limits: The donors showed a predominance of white British ancestry and of females, with possible underestimation of clonal diversity. Two doses of AZD1222 preceded a rise in Spike-specific TCR breadth and depth. Vaccine-related CD4 TCRs covered spike, predominating at 160-218 and 743-854.

Concerning this clone: The antigen remains unidentified.

TCRdb keeps only in-frame clones here, not all; method: immunoSEQ multiplex PCR. The sample lists 40,000 to 55,000 clones, approximately 86% occurring once. The V gene's germline CDR1 is KGHSH and CDR2 LQKENI. The CDR3 is made up of 16 amino acids. V shed 3 bases, J shed 3 bases, and the junction held 4 bases outside the gene matches. The sequence came from an adult who received the AZD1222 COVID-19 vaccine. Sequencing was performed on peripheral blood, taken 28 days after the second AZD1222 dose. This chain connects TRBV18 to TRBJ2-2, with TRBD2 matching 10 bases. In nucleotides, the CDR3 is TGTGCCAGCTCACCCCGAGCGGGAGGGGACACCGGGGAGCTGTTTTTT. Protein product: CASSPRAGGDTGELFF.